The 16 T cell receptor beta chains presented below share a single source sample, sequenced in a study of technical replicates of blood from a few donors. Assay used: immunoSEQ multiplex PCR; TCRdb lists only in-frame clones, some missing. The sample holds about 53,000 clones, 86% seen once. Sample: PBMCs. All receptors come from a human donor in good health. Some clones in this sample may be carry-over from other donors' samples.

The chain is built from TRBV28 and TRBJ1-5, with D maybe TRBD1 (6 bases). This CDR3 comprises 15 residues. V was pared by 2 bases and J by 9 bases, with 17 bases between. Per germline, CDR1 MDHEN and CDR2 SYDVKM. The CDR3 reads CASSLEGGRGGPQHF. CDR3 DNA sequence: TGTGCCAGCAGTTTAGAGGGGGGGCGAGGGGGGCCCCAGCATTTT.

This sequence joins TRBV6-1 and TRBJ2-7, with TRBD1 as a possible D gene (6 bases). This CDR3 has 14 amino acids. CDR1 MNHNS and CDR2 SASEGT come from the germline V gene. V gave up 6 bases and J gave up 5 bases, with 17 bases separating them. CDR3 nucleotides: TGTGCCAGCAGCAACCAACAGGGTCCCCACGAGCAGTACTTC. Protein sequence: CASSNQQGPHEQYF.

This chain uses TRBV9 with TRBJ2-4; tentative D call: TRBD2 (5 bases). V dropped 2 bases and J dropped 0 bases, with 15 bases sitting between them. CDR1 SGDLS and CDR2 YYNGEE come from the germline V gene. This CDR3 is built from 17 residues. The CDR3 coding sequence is TGTGCCAGCAGCGTGGGCCCCAGCGGAGGAGCCAAAAACATTCAGTACTTC. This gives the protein CASSVGPSGGAKNIQYF. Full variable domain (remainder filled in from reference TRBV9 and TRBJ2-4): DSGVTQTPKHLITATGQRVTLRCSPRSGDLSVYWYQQSLDQGLQFLIQYYNGEERAKGNILERFSAQQFPDLHSELNLSSLELGDSALYFCASSVGPSGGAKNIQYFGAGTRLSVL.

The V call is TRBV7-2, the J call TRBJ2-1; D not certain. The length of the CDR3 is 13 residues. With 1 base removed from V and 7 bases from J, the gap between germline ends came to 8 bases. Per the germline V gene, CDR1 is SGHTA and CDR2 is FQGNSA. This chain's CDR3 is CASSLGFRNEQFF. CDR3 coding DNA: TGTGCCAGCAGCTTAGGGTTCAGGAATGAGCAGTTCTTC. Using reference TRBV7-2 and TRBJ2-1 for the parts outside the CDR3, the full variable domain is GAGVSQSPSNKVTEKGKDVELRCDPISGHTALYWYRQSLGQGLEFLIYFQGNSAPDKSGLPSDRFSAERTGGSVSTLTIQRTQQEDSAVYLCASSLGFRNEQFFGPGTRLTVL.

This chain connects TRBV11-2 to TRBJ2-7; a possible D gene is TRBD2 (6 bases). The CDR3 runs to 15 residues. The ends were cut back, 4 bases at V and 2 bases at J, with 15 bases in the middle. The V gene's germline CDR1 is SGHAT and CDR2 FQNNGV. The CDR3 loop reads CASSSVLGLPYEQYF. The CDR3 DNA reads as TGTGCCAGCAGCTCGGTACTTGGACTACCCTACGAGCAGTACTTC.

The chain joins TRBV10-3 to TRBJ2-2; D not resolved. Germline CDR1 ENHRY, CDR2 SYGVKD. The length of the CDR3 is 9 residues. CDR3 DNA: TGTGCTCCAGGCGGGGAGCTGTTTTTT. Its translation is CAPGGELFF.

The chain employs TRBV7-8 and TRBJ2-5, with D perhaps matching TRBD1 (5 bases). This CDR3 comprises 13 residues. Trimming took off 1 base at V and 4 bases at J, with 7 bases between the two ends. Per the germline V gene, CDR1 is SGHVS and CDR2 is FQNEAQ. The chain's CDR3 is CASSLGRVETQYF. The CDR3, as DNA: TGTGCCAGCAGCTTAGGCAGGGTAGAGACCCAGTACTTC.

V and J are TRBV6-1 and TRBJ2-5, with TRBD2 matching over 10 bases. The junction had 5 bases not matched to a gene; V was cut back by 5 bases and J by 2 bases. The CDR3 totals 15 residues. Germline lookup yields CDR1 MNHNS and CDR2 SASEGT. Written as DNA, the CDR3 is TGTGCCAGCAGTTCAAGGACTAGCGGACAAGAGACCCAGTACTTC. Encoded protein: CASSSRTSGQETQYF.

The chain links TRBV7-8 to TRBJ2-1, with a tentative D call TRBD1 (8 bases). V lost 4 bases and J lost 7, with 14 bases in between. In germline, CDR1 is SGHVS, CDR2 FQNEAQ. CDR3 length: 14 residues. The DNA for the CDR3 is TGTGCCAGCAGCTCACAGGGGGGAGGGAATGAGCAGTTCTTC. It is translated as CASSSQGGGNEQFF.

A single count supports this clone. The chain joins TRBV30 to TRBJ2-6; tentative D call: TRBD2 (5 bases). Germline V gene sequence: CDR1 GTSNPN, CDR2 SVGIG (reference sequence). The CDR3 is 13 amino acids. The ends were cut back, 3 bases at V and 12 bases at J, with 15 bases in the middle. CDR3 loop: CAWRAREGSVLTF. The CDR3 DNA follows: TGTGCCTGGAGAGCCCGTGAGGGATCCGTCCTGACTTTC. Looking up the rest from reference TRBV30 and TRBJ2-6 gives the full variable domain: SQTIHQWPATLVQPVGSPLSLECTVEGTSNPNLYWYRQAAGRGLQLLFYSVGIGQISSEVPQNLSASRPQDRQFILSSKKLLLSDSGFYLCAWRAREGSVLTFGAGSRLTVL.

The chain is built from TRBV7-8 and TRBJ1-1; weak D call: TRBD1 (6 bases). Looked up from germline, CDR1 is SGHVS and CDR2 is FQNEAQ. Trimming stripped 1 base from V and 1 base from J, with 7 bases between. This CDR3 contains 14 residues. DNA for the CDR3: TGTGCCAGCAGCTTAGTAGGGGGGAACACTGAAGCTTTCTTT. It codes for CASSLVGGNTEAFF. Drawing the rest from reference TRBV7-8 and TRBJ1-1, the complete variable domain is GAGVSQSPRYKVAKRGQDVALRCDPISGHVSLFWYQQALGQGPEFLTYFQNEAQLDKSGLPSDRFFAERPEGSVSTLKIQRTQQEDSAVYLCASSLVGGNTEAFFGQGTRLTVV.

In DNA, the CDR3 is TGTGCCAGCAGCGCGCGACTAGCGGGAGGGAGGAACGAGCAGTACTTC. Amino acid sequence: CASSARLAGGRNEQYF. This chain joins TRBV13 and TRBJ2-7, with TRBD2 matching 14 bases. The V segment lost 5 bases and the J segment 5 bases; nucleotides outside the gene matches: 8. Germline V lookup: CDR1 PRHDT, CDR2 FYEKMQ (reference sequence). CDR3 length: 16 residues.

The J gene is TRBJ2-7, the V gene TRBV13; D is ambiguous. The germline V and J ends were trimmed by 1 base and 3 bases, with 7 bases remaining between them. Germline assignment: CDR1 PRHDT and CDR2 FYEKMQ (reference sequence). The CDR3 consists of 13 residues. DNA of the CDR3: TGTGCCAGCAGCTTAGAGCCGGGCTACGAGCAGTACTTC. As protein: CASSLEPGYEQYF.

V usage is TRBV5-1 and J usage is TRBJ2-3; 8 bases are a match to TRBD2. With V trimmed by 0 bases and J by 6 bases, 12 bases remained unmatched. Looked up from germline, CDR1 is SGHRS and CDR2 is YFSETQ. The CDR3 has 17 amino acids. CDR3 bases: TGCGCCAGCAGCTTGGCCGCCATAGCGGGGCCGGGGGATACGCAGTATTTT. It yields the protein CASSLAAIAGPGDTQYF.

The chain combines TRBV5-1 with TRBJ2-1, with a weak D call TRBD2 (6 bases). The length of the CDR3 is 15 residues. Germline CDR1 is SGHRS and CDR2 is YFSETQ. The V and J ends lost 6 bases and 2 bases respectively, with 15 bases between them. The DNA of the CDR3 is TGCGCCAGCATGCCCCGGGGCGGGACCTACAATGAGCAGTTCTTC. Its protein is CASMPRGGTYNEQFF.

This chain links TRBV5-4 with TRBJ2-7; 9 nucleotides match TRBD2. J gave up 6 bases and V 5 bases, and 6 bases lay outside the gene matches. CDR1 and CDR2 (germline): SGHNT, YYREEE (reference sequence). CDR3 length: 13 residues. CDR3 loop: CASSPGREGEQYF. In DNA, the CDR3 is TGTGCCAGCAGTCCGGGGCGGGAGGGCGAGCAGTACTTC.